Below, 7 T cell receptor beta chains from the same sample are listed, as sequenced in a study of post-analysis software for immune sequencing data. Whole-study results and caveats: Five TRBV segments, including TRBV5-6, TRBV5-1 and TRBV20-1, were more frequent in patients than controls.

Included in the TCR beta cDNA libraries were unique molecular identifiers. TCRdb passed the PCR reads through MiXCR, listing each CDR3 protein once. The sample lists approximately 400,000 distinct CDR3 sequences, roughly 30% occurring once. These receptors have no known antigen. Material for sequencing was blood. The receptors derive from a girl aged 10-17 years with multiple sclerosis.

The chain joins TRBV6-5 to TRBJ1-3, with a weak D call TRBD1 (6 bases). CDR1 and CDR2 from the germline V gene are MNHEY and SVGAGI. This CDR3 contains 15 residues. With 6 bases removed from V and 0 bases from J, the gap between germline ends came to 12 bases. This chain's CDR3 is CASSQGQNSGNTIYF. CDR3 in DNA: TGTGCCAGCAGCCAGGGGCAGAACTCTGGAAACACCATATATTTT.

This clonotype was counted a few times. The rearrangement uses TRBV6-5 and TRBJ1-5; D gene uncertain. CDR1 and CDR2 from the germline V gene are MNHEY and SVGAGI. The CDR3 spans 15 residues. V shed 0 bases and J shed 0 bases, with 6 bases lying between them. The CDR3 is CASSYSSGSNQPQHF. In DNA, the CDR3 is TGTGCCAGCAGTTACTCCTCAGGTAGCAATCAGCCCCAGCATTTT.

This clonotype was seen a few times. The rearrangement joins TRBV7-2 to TRBJ2-7, with D maybe TRBD1 (5 bases). Germline V CDR1 and CDR2: SGHTA, FQGNSA. This CDR3 is built from 15 residues. The V and J ends lost 2 bases and 4 bases respectively, with 15 bases between them. The CDR3 loop reads CASSLWQGRPYEQYF. CDR3 DNA sequence: TGTGCCAGCAGCTTATGGCAGGGAAGGCCATACGAGCAGTACTTC.

This clonotype showed up just a few times. In DNA, the CDR3 is TGTGCCAGCTGGGGGCTAGCGGGGGGGGGCAATGAGCAGTTCTTC. It translates to CASWGLAGGGNEQFF. The V gene is TRBV2, the J gene TRBJ2-1, with 12 bases that match TRBD2. CDR3 length: 15 amino acids. The germline V gene encodes CDR1 SNHLY and CDR2 FYNNEI. V trimming: 8 bases; J trimming: 6 bases; junction bases outside the gene matches: 8.

This clonotype appeared a few times. The rearrangement links TRBV2 to TRBJ1-4; D is ambiguous. The CDR3 covers 14 residues. The V gene's germline CDR1 is SNHLY and CDR2 FYNNEI. Trimming pared 8 bases from V and 7 bases from J, leaving 17 bases between. Written as DNA, the CDR3 is TGTGCCAGCTCCCTAATTTGGGCCGGTGAAAAACTGTTTTTT. Its translation: CASSLIWAGEKLFF.

This clonotype came up a few times. The V and J genes are TRBV28 and TRBJ2-1, with 8 bases that match TRBD2. CDR3 length: 17 amino acids. V was pared by 8 bases and J by 0 bases, with 12 bases of the junction left unmatched. The germline V gene has CDR1 MDHEN and CDR2 SYDVKM. This CDR3 reads CASFGFWRGDSYNEQFF. CDR3 nucleotide sequence: TGTGCCAGCTTTGGCTTCTGGCGGGGGGACTCCTACAATGAGCAGTTCTTC.

This chain links TRBV20-1 with TRBJ1-5, with 12 positions matching TRBD1. Germline V gives CDR1 DFQATT, CDR2 SNEGSKA (reference sequence). The V and J ends lost 3 bases and 7 bases, in that order; junction bases with no gene match: 13. The CDR3 runs to 17 residues. DNA of the CDR3: TGCAGTGCTAGCCCATGGAAGGGACAGGGGGCTGTGCAGCCCCAGCATTTT. Translation gives CSASPWKGQGAVQPQHF.